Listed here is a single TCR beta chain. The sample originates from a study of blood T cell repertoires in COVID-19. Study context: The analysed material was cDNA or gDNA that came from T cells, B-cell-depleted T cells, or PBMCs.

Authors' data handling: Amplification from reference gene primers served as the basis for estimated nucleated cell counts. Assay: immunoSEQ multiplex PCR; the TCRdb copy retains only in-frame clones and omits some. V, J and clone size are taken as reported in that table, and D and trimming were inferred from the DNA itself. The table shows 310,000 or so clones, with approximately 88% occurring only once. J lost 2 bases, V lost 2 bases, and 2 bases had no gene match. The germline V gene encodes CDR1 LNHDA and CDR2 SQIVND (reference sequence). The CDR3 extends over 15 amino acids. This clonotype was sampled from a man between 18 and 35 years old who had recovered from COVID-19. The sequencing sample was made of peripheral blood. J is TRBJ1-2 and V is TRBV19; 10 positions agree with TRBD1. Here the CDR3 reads CASSIQGQGNYGYTF. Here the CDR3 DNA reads TGTGCCAGTAGTATACAGGGACAGGGGAACTATGGCTACACCTTC.